The entry below gives a single TCR beta chain sequence along with its context. Authors' analysis steps: Using reference gene primer amplification, nucleated cell counts were estimated. Assay: immunoSEQ multiplex PCR; the TCRdb copy retains only in-frame clones and omits some. V, J and clone size derive from that table, while D and trimming were established from the DNA sequence. The sample lists more than 150,000 clones, around 87% occurring once. The sample comes from a study of blood T cell repertoires in COVID-19. Study details: PBMCs, B-cell-depleted T cells, or T cells provided the cDNA or gDNA that made up the material.

The clonotype was recovered from a man aged 40-55 years with active or convalescent COVID-19. Sequenced: peripheral blood.

CDR3 protein: CAISESVDSAGQPQHF. CDR3 DNA sequence: TGTGCCATCAGTGAGTCGGTGGACAGCGCAGGTCAGCCCCAGCATTTT. The V and J genes are TRBV10-3 and TRBJ1-5; D is perhaps TRBD1 (6 bases). Germline assignment: CDR1 ENHRY and CDR2 SYGVKD. The CDR3 spans 16 residues. V lost 0 bases to trimming and J lost 6 bases, with 15 bases between them.